The clone carrying this TCR beta chain was recorded a few times. Its target is not known. These data belong to a study of beta chain features in type 1 diabetes. It was via CD45RO/CCR7/CD25/CD127/CD95/CD27 that CD4+ naive, central memory, regulatory and stem cell-like memory cells were sorted. TCRB transcripts that were expressed got sequenced, as all of the isolated RNA had been reverse transcribed. Profiling relied on immunoSEQ multiplex PCR, and the TCRdb table lists in-frame clones only, not all of them. The table lists about 350,000 clones, around a fifth of them singletons. Study results and caveats: Highly expressing activated T cells could be over-counted with a cDNA template. Shorter templates may be favored by PCR, equally so in patients and controls.

V gave up 1 base and J gave up 5 bases; unmatched junction bases: 11. From germline, CDR1 is SGHRS and CDR2 YFSETQ. This CDR3 has 16 residues. Sequenced: naive CD4+ T cells from blood. V and J are TRBV5-1 and TRBJ2-7; 8 bases are a match to TRBD2. The clonotype comes from a woman under 30 in good health. The CDR3 region is CASSLRTSGRWHEQYF. Written as DNA, the CDR3 is TGCGCCAGCAGCTTGCGAACCAGCGGGAGATGGCACGAGCAGTACTTC.